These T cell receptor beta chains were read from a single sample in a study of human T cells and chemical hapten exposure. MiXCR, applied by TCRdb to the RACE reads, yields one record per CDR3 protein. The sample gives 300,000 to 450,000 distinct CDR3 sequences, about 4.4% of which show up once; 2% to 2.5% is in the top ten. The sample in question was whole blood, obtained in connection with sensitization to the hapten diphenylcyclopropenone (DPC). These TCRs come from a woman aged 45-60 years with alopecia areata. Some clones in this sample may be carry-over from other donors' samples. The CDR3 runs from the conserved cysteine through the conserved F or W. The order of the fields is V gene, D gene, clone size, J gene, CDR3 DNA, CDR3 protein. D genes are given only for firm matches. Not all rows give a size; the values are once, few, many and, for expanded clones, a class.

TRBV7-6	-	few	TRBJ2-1	TGTGCCAGCAGCTTAGTCGGCGGGGAGACTTCCTACAATGAGCAGTTCTTC	CASSLVGGETSYNEQFF
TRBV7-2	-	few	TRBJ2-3	TGTGCCAGCAGCGCTGACGGCGAGAGGACAGATACGCAGTATTTT	CASSADGERTDTQYF
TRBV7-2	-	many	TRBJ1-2	TGTGCCAGCAGCTTAAATTGGCAACAGATCGACAAAATTAACTATGGCTACACCTTC	CASSLNWQQIDKINYGYTF
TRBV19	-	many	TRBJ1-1	TGTGCCAGTAGTATCGAGTTATGGACTGAAGCTTTCTTT	CASSIELWTEAFF
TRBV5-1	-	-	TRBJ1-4	TGCGCCAGCAGCTTTACCTCAACTAATGAAAAACTGTTTTTT	CASSFTSTNEKLFF
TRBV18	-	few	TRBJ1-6	TGTGCCAGCTCACAGAGGGAAAATTCACCCCTCCACTTT	CASSQRENSPLHF
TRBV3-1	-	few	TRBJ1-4	TGTGCCAGCAGCCATGCTACAGGGACGCTTAATGAAAAACTGTTTTTT	CASSHATGTLNEKLFF
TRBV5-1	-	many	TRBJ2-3	TGCGCCAGCAGCTTGGTTGGGACTAGCACAGATACGCAGTATTTT	CASSLVGTSTDTQYF
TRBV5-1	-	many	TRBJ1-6	TGCGCCAGCAGCTTGGACAAAGGCGGGAATTCACCCCTCCACTTT	CASSLDKGGNSPLHF
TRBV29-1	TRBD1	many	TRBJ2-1	TGCAGCGATGAGAGTACAGGGGCGGGTGAGCAGTTCTTC	CSDESTGAGEQFF